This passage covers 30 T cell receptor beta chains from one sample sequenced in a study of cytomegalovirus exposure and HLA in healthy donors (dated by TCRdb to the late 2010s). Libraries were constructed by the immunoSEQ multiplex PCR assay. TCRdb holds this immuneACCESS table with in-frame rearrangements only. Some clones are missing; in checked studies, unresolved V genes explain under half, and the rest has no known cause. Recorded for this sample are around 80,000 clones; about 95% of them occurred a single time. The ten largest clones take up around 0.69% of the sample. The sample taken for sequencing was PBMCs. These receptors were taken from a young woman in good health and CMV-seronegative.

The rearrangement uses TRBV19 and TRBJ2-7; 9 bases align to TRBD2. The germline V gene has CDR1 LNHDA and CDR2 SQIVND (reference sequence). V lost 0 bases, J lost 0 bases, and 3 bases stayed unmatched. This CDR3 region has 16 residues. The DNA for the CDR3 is TGTGCCAGTAGTATAGATACTAGCGGGTCCTCCTACGAGCAGTACTTC. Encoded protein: CASSIDTSGSSYEQYF.

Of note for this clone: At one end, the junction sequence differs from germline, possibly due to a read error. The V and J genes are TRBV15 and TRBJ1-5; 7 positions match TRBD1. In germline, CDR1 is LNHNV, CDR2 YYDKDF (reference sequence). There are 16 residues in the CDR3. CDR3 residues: CATSGDRVESNQPQHF. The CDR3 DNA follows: TGTGCCACCAGCGGAGACAGGGTTGAGAGCAATCAGCCCCAGCATTTT.

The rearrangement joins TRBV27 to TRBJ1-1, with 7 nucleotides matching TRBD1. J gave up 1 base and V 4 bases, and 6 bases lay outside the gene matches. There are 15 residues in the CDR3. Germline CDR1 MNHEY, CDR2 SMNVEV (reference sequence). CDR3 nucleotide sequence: TGTGCCAGCAGTTCCTGGACAGGTGAGAACACTGAAGCTTTCTTT. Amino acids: CASSSWTGENTEAFF.

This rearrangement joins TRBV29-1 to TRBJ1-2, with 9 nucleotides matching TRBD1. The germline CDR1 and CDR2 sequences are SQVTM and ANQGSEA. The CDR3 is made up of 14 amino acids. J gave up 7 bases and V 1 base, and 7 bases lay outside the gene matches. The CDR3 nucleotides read TGCAGCGTTGAAGGATGGGACAGGGCTTCTGGCTACACCTTC. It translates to CSVEGWDRASGYTF.

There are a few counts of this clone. Here the CDR3 DNA reads TGTGCCAGCAGTTTACGGGGGGCGGATGGCTACACCTTC. Amino acids: CASSLRGADGYTF. The chain uses TRBV27 and TRBJ1-2, with D possibly being TRBD1 (6 bases). This CDR3 comprises 13 residues. The V gene lost 2 bases and the J gene lost 6 bases, with 10 bases spanning the gap. Germline-derived CDR1 and CDR2 are MNHEY and SMNVEV (reference sequence).

CDR3 region: CASSKHRGFGETQYF. The CDR3 bases are TGTGCCAGCAGCAAACATAGGGGGTTTGGGGAGACCCAGTACTTC. V usage is TRBV21-1 and J usage is TRBJ2-5; the D call TRBD1 from the table was never checked on the DNA. TRBV21-1 is a pseudogene locus. The CDR3 has 15 amino acids.

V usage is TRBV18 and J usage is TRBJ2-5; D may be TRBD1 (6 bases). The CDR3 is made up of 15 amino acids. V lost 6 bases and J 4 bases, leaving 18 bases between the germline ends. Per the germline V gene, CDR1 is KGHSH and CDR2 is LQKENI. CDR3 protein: CASSPNRQVGETQYF. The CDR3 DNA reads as TGTGCCAGCTCCCCCAATCGACAGGTGGGAGAGACCCAGTACTTC.

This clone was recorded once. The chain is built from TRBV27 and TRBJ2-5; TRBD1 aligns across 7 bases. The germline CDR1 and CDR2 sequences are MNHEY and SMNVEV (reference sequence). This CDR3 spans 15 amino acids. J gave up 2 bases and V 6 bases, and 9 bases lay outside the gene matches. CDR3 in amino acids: CASSLERTGQETQYF. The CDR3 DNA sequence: TGTGCCAGCAGCCTAGAGAGGACAGGACAAGAGACCCAGTACTTC.

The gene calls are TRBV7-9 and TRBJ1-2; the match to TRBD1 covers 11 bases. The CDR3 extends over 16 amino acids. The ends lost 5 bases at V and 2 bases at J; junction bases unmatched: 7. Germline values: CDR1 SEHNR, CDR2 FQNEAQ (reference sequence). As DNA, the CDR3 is TGTGCCAGCAGCGGACAGGGGGCGATCCTCAACTATGGCTACACCTTC. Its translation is CASSGQGAILNYGYTF.

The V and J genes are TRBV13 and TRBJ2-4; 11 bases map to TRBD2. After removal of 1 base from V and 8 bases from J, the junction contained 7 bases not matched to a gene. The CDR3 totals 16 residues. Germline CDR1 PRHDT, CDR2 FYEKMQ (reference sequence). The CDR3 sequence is CASSLEGSGGAYIQYF. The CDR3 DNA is TGTGCCAGCAGCTTAGAAGGTAGCGGGGGGGCATACATTCAGTACTTC.

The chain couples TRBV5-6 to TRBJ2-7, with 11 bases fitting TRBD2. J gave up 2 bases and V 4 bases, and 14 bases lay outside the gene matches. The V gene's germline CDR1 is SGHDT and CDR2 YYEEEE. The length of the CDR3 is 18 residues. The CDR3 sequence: CASSRTGTSGGPPYEQYF. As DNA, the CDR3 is TGTGCCAGCAGCCGCACCGGGACTAGCGGAGGTCCTCCCTACGAGCAGTACTTC.

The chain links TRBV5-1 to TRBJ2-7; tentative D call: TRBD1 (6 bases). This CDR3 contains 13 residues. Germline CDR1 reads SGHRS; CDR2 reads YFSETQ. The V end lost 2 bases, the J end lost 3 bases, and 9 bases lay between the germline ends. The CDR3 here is CASSFDRYYEQYF. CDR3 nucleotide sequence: TGCGCCAGCAGCTTCGACAGGTACTACGAGCAGTACTTC.

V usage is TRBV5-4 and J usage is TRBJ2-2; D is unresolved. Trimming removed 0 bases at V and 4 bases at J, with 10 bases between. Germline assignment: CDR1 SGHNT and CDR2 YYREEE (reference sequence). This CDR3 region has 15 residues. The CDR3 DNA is TGTGCCAGCAGCTTGGAGCCGCTTACCACCGGGGAGCTGTTTTTT. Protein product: CASSLEPLTTGELFF.

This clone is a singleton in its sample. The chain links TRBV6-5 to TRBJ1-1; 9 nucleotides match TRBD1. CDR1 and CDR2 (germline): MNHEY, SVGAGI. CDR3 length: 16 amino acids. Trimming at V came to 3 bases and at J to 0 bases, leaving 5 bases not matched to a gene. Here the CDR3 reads CASSYIGQGLNTEAFF. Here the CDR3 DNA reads TGTGCCAGCAGTTATATAGGACAGGGGTTGAACACTGAAGCTTTCTTT.

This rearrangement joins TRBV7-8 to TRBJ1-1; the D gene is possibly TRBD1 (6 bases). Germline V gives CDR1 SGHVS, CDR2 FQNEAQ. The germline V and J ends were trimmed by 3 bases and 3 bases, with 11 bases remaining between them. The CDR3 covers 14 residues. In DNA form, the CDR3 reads TGTGCCAGCAGCTTCCAGGGGAAGTACACTGAAGCTTTCTTT. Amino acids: CASSFQGKYTEAFF.

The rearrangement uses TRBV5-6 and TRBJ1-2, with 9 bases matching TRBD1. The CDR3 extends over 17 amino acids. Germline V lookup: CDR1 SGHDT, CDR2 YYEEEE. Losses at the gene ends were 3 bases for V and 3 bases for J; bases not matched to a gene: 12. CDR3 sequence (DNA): TGTGCCAGCAGCTCCAGGAACAGGGGGCCTGGCGACTATGGCTACACCTTC. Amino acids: CASSSRNRGPGDYGYTF.

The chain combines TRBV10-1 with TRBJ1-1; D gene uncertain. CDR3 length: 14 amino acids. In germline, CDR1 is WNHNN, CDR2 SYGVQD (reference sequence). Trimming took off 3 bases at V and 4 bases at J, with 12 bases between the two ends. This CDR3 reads CASSDRGRATEAFF. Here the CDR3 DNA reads TGCGCCAGCAGTGATCGGGGTAGGGCCACTGAAGCTTTCTTT.

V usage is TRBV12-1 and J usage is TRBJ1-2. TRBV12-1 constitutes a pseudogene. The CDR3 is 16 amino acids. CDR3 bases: TGTGCCAGCAGCTTTCATTTTAAGACTTCTAACTATGGCTACACCTTC. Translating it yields CASSFHFKTSNYGYTF.

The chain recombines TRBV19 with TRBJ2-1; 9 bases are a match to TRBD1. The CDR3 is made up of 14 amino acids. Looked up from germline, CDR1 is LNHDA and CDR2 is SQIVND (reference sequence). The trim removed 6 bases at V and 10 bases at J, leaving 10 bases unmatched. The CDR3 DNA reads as TGTGCCAGTAGGACGGGACAGGGAATAGACGAGCAGTTCTTC. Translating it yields CASRTGQGIDEQFF. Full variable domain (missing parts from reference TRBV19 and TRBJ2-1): DGGITQSPKYLFRKEGQNVTLSCEQNLNHDAMYWYRQDPGQGLRLIYYSQIVNDFQKGDIAEGYSVSREKKESFPLTVTSAQKNPTAFYLCASRTGQGIDEQFFGPGTRLTVL.

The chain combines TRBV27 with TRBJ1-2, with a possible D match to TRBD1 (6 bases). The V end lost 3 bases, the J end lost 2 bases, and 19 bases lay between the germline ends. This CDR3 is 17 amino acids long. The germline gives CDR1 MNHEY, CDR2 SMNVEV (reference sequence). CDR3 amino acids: CASSLAPGGAKNYGYTF. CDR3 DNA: TGTGCCAGCAGTTTGGCCCCGGGGGGGGCGAAGAACTATGGCTACACCTTC.

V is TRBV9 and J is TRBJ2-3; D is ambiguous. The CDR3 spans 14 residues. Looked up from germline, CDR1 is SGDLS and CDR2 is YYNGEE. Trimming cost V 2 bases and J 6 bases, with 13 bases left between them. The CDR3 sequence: CASSVRGDRDTQYF. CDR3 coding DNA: TGTGCCAGCAGCGTTAGAGGCGACCGGGATACGCAGTATTTT.

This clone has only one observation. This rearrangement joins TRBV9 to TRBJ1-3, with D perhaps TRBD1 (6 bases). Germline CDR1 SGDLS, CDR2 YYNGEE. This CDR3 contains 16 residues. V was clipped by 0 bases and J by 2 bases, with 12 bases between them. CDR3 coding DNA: TGTGCCAGCAGCGTAGTGGACAGTATTCCTGGAAACACCATATATTTT. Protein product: CASSVVDSIPGNTIYF.

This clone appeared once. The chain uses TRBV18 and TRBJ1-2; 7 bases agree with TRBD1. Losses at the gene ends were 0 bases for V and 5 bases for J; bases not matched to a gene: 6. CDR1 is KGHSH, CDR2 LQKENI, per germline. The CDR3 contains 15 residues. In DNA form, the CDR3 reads TGTGCCAGCTCACCACCGGGAGAGGGGGCATATGGCTACACCTTC. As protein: CASSPPGEGAYGYTF.

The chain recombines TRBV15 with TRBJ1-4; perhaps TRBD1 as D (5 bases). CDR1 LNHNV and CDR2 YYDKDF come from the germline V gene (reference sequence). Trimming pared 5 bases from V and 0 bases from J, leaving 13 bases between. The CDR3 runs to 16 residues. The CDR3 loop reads CATSLPGDATNEKLFF. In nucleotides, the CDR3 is TGTGCCACCAGCCTCCCGGGGGATGCAACTAATGAAAAACTGTTTTTT.

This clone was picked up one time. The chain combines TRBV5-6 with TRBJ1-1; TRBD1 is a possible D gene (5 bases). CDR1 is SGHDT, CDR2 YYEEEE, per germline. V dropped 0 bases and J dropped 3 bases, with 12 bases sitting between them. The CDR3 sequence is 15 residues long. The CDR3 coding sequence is TGTGCCAGCAGCTTGGAAAGGGGAATATACACTGAAGCTTTCTTT. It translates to CASSLERGIYTEAFF.

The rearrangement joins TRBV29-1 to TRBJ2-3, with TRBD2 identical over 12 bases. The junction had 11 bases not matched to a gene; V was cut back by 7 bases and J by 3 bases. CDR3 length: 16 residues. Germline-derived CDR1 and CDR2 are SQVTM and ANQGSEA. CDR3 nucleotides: TGCAGCGGAATATCCGAGACTAGCGGGAGTACAGATACGCAGTATTTT. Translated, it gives CSGISETSGSTDTQYF.

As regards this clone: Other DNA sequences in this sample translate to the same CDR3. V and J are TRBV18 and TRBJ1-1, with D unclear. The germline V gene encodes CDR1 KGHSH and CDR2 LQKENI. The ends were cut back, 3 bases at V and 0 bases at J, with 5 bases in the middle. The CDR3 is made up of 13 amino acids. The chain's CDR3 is CASSPDMNTEAFF. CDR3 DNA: TGTGCCAGCTCACCCGACATGAACACTGAAGCTTTCTTT.

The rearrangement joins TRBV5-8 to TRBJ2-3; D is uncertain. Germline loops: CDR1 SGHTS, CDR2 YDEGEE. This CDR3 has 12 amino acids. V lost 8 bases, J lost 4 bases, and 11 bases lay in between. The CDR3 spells CASELHPDTQYF. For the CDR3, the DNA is TGTGCCAGTGAACTCCACCCAGATACGCAGTATTTT.

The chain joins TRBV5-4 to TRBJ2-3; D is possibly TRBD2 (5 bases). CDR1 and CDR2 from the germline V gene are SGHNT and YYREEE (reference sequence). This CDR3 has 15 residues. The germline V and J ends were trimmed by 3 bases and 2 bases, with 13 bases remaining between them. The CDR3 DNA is TGTGCCAGCAGCTCCGGTAGCGCCCTCACAGATACGCAGTATTTT. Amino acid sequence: CASSSGSALTDTQYF. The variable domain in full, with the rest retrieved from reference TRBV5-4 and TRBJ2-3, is ETGVTQSPTHLIKTRGQQVTLRCSSQSGHNTVSWYQQALGQGPQFIFQYYREEENGRGNFPPRFSGLQFPNYSSELNVNALELDDSALYLCASSSGSALTDTQYFGPGTRLTVL.

CDR3 sequence (DNA): TGTGCCATCAGTGAGGGCAGGGGGCGAGAGCAGTACTTC. Its protein product is CAISEGRGREQYF. J is TRBJ2-7 and V is TRBV10-3, with TRBD1 matching 8 bases. The CDR3 consists of 13 residues. V gave up 2 bases and J gave up 7 bases; unmatched junction bases: 4. Germline V gene sequence: CDR1 ENHRY, CDR2 SYGVKD.